This TCR beta chain was identified during a study of T cell responses to AZD1222 COVID-19 vaccine. Across the whole study: Analyses pooled second doses at about 4 or about 12 weeks. Regarding the study as a whole: Clonal diversity may have been underestimated, and the donors were mostly white British, with more females than males. Repertoire sampling happened only post peak T cell response. Researchers report vaccine-associated CD4 TCRs spanning spike, with dominance at 160-218 and 743-854.

This clone came up once. Its antigen is unidentified. Method: immunoSEQ multiplex PCR; TCRdb's copy keeps in-frame clones and lacks some. This sample has just under 55,000 clones, with 70% to 90% found just once. The source of this sequence is an adult in good health. Here the sequenced sample was peripheral blood, taken on day 0 of AZD1222 vaccination.

CDR3 DNA sequence: TGTGCCAGTAGTCCAGGACTAGGGACAGATACGCAGTATTTT. Translating gives CASSPGLGTDTQYF. The V gene is TRBV19, the J gene TRBJ2-3, with 7 bases fitting TRBD2. Germline CDR1 LNHDA, CDR2 SQIVND (reference sequence). This CDR3 spans 14 amino acids. After removal of 5 bases from V and 3 bases from J, the junction contained 5 bases not matched to a gene.